The following is a TCR beta chain sequence with its context. In this sample, this clonotype turned up a few times. Its specific antigen is unknown. The input lacks base qualities; no much larger clone sits a single base away. The run used an Illumina HiSeq 1500. TCRdb reprocessed the public reads (quality trimming at Q25 with fastp, clone calling with MiXCR) and kept in-frame beta chains. Under each unique CDR3 protein, matching rows form one entry showing the most common genes and DNA. In this sample the table shows around 450,000 distinct CDR3 sequences, roughly a third of which occur a single time. Approximately 13% of the sample lies in the top ten. This specimen comes from a study of T cell repertoires in cytomegalovirus infection (dated by TCRdb to between 2018 and 2021). About the full investigation: The HLA type of each donor mattered for the analysis, because public TCR beta signatures pointed to carriage of CMV infection along with the matching HLA type.

From the cysteine through the phenylalanine, the CDR3 covers 15 amino acids. Left in the record is the CDR3 DNA by itself, 45 bases read in frame from the first base. CDR1 and CDR2 were assigned from the germline V gene as MGHRA and YSYEKL. Cut back by 0 bases and 6 bases, the V and J ends lie 9 bases apart. Paper-wide results and their limitations: Carriers of CMV infection plus the relevant HLA type were discriminated by the cumulative frequency of public TCR beta family members in the study cohort and in an independent roughly 400-donor cohort. The ex vivo response was dominated by HLA-C-restricted CMV-specific TCR beta clonotypes, which also provided the single most frequent clonotype in two of eight donors.

The sequence was collected from a human donor in good health (CMV status not recorded). Some clones in this sample may be carry-over from other donors' samples. What was sequenced was PBMCs. The V and J segments used are TRBV4-1 and TRBJ1-6; the D gene remains uncertain. The DNA sequence reads TGCGCCAGCAGCCAAGATCTGGGGTCTAATTCACCCCTCCACTTT. It specifies CASSQDLGSNSPLHF.